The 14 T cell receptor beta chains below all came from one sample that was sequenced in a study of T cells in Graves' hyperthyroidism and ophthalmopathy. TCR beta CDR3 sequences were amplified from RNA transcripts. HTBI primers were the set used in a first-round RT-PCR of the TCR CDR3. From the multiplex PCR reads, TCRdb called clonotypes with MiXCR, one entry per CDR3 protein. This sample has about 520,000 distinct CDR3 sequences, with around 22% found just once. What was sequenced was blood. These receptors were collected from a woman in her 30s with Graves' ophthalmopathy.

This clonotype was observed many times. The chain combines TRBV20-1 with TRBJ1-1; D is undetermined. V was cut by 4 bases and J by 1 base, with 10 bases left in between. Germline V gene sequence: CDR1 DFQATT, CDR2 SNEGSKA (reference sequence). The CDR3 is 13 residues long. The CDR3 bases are TGCAGTGCTACACCAACAGAGAACACTGAAGCTTTCTTT. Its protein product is CSATPTENTEAFF.

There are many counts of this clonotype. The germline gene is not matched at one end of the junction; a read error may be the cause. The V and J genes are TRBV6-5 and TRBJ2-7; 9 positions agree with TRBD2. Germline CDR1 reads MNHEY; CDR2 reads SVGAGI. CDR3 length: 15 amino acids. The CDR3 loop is CASRFRGLASHEQYF. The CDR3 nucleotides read TGTGCCAGCAGATTCCGGGGACTAGCCTCCCACGAGCAGTACTTC.

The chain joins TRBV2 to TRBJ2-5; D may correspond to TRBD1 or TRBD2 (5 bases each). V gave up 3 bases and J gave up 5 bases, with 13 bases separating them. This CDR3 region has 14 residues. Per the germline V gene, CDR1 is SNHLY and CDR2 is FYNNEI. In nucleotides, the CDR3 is TGTGCCAGCAGTGACAGGGAGACCGGGGAGACCCAGTACTTC. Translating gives CASSDRETGETQYF. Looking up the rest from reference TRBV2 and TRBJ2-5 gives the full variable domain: EPEVTQTPSHQVTQMGQEVILRCVPISNHLYFYWYRQILGQKVEFLVSFYNNEISEKSEIFDDQFSVERPDGSNFTLKIRSTKLEDSAMYFCASSDRETGETQYFGPGTRLLVL.

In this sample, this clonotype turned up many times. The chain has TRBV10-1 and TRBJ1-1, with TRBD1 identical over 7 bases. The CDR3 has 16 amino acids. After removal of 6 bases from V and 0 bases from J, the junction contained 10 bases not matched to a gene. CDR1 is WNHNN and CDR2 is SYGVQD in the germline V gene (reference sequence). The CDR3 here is CASSLGQRDMNTEAFF. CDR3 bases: TGCGCCAGCAGCCTGGGACAGCGGGATATGAACACTGAAGCTTTCTTT.

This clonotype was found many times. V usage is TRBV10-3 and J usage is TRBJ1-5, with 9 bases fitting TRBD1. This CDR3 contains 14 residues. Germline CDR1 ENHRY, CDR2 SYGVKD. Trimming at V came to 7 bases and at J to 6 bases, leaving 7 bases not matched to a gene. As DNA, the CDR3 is TGTGCCATCAAGGACGGGACAGGGAGTCAGCCCCAGCATTTT. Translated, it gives CAIKDGTGSQPQHF.

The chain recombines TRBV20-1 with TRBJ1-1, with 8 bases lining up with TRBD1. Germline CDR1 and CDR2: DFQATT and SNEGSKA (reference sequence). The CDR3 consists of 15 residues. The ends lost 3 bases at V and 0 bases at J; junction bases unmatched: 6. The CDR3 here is CSASGTGRVNTEAFF. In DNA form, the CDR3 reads TGCAGTGCTAGTGGGACAGGTAGGGTGAACACTGAAGCTTTCTTT.

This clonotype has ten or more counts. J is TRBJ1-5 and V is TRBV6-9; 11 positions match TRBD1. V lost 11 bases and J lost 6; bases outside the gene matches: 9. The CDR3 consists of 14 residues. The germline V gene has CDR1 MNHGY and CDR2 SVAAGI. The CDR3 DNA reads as TGTGCCTGCTCGGACAGGGGGCGAAGTCAGCCCCAGCATTTT. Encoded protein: CACSDRGRSQPQHF.

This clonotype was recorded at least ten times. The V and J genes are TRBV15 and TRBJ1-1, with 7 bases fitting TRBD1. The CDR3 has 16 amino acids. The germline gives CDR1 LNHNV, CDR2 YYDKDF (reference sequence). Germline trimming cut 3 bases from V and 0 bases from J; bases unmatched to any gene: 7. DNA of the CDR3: TGTGCCACCAGCAGGGGACAGAGCCTTATGAACACTGAAGCTTTCTTT. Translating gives CATSRGQSLMNTEAFF.

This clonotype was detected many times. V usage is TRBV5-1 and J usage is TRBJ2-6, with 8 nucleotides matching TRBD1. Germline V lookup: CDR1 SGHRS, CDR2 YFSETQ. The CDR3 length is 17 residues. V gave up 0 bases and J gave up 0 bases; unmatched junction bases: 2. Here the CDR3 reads CASSLGQGSSGANVLTF. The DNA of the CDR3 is TGCGCCAGCAGCTTGGGACAGGGGAGCTCTGGGGCCAACGTCCTGACTTTC. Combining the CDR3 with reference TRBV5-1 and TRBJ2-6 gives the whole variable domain KAGVTQTPRYLIKTRGQQVTLSCSPISGHRSVSWYQQTPGQGLQFLFEYFSETQRNKGNFPGRFSGRQFSNSRSEMNVSTLELGDSALYLCASSLGQGSSGANVLTFGAGSRLTVL.

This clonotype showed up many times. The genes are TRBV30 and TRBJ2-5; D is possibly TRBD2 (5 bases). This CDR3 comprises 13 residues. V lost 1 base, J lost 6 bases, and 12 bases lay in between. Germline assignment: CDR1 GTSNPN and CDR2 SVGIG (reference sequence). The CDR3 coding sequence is TGTGCCTGGAGTGGTTCGGGGTATCAGACCCAGTACTTC. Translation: CAWSGSGYQTQYF.

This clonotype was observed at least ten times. The CDR3 nucleotides are TGTGCCAGCAGCATAATCGACAGGGGTCAGCCCCAGCATTTT. It encodes CASSIIDRGQPQHF. The chain has TRBV7-2 and TRBJ1-5; 8 bases align to TRBD1. The CDR3 has 14 amino acids. V gave up 5 bases and J gave up 6 bases; unmatched junction bases: 6. Germline CDR1 SGHTA, CDR2 FQGNSA.

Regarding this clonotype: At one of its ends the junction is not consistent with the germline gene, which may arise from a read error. The CDR3 loop reads CVSSPRDRGPEAFF. As DNA, the CDR3 is TGTGTCAGCAGTCCCCGGGACAGGGGCCCTGAAGCTTTCTTT. This chain links TRBV12-3 or TRBV12-4 with TRBJ1-1; 10 bases are shared with TRBD1. The CDR3 totals 14 residues.

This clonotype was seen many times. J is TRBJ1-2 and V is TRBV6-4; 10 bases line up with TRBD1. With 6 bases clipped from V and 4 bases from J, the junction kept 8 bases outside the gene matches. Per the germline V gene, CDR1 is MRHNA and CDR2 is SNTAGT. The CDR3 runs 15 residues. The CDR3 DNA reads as TGTGCCAGCAGCGTCTCGGGACAGGGGAGCTATGGCTACACCTTC. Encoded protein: CASSVSGQGSYGYTF.

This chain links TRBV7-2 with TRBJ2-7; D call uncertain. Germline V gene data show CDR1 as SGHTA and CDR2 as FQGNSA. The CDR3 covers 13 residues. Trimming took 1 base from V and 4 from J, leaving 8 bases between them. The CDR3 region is CASSLVAVYEQYF. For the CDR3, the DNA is TGTGCCAGCAGCTTAGTGGCGGTGTACGAGCAGTACTTC. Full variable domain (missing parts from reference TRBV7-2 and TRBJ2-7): GAGVSQSPSNKVTEKGKDVELRCDPISGHTALYWYRQSLGQGLEFLIYFQGNSAPDKSGLPSDRFSAERTGGSVSTLTIQRTQQEDSAVYLCASSLVAVYEQYFGPGTRLTVT.